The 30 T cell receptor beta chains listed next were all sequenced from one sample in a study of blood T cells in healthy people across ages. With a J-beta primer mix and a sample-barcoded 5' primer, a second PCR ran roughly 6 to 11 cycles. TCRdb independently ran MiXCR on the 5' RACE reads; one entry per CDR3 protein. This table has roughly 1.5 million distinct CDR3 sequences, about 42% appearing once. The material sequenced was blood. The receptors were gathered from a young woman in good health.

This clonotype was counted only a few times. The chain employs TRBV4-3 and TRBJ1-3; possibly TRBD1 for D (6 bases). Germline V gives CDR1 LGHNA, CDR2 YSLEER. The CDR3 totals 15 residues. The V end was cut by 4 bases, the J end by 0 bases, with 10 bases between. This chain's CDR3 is CASSPDRNSGNTIYF. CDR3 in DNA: TGCGCCAGCAGCCCGGACAGAAACTCTGGAAACACCATATATTTT.

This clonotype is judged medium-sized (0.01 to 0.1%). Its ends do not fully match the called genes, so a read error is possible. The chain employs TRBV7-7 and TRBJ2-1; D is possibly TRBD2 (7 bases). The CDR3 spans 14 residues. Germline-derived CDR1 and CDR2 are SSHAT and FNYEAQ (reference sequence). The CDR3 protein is CASSPGVAGREQFF. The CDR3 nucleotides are TGTGCTAGCAGCCCAGGGGTAGCGGGTCGTGAGCAGTTCTTC.

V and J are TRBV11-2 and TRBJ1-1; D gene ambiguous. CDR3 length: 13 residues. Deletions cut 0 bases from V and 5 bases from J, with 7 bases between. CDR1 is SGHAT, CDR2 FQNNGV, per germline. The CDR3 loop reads CASSLDQATEAFF. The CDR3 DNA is TGTGCCAGCAGCTTAGATCAGGCTACTGAAGCTTTCTTT.

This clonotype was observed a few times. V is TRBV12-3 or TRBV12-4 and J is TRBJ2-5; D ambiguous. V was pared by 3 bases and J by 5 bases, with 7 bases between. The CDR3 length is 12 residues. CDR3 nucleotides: TGTGCCAGCAGTTTTCTTCGGGAGACCCAGTACTTC. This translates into CASSFLRETQYF.

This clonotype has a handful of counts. CDR3 DNA sequence: TGCAGTGCTAGCAACCAGAACTATGGCTACACCTTC. Translated: CSASNQNYGYTF. The rearrangement links TRBV20-1 to TRBJ1-2; no reliable D call. Germline CDR1 is DFQATT and CDR2 is SNEGSKA (reference sequence). The CDR3 runs to 12 residues. Trimming shortened V by 3 bases and J by 2 bases, and 7 bases separated the two germline ends.

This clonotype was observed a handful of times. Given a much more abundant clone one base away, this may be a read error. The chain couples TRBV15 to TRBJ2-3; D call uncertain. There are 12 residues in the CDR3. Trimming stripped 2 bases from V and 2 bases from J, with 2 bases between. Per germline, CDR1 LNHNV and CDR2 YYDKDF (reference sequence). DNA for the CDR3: TGTGCCACCAGCAGATTCACAGATACGCAGTATTTT. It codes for CATSRFTDTQYF. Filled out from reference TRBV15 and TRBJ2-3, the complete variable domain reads DAMVIQNPRYQVTQFGKPVTLSCSQTLNHNVMYWYQQKSSQAPKLLFHYYDKDFNNEADTPDNFQSRRPNTSFCFLDIRSPGLGDTAMYLCATSRFTDTQYFGPGTRLTVL.

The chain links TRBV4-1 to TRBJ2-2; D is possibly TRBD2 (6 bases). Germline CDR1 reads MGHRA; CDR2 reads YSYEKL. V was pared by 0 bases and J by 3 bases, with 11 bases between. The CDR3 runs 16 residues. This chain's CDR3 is CASSQDWRVDTGELFF. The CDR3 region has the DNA TGCGCCAGCAGCCAAGATTGGAGGGTGGACACCGGGGAGCTGTTTTTT.

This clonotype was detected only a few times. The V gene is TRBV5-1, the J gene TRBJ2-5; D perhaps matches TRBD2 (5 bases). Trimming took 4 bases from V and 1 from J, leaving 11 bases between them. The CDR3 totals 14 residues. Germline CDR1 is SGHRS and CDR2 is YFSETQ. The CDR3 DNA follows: TGCGCCAGCAGCCCCGGGGAGCCCCAAGAGACCCAGTACTTC. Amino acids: CASSPGEPQETQYF.

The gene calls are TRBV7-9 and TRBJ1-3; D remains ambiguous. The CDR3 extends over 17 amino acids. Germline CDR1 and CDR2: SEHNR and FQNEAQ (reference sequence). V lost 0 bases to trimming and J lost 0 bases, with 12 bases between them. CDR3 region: CASSLARRVSSGNTIYF. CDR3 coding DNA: TGTGCCAGCAGCTTAGCGCGCCGGGTCTCCTCTGGAAACACCATATATTTT.

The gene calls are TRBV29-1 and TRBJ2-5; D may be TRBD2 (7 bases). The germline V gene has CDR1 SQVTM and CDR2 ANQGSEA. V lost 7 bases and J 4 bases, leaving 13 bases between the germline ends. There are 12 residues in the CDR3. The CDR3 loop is CSGSGGAETQYF. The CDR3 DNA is TGCAGCGGTAGTGGGGGGGCAGAGACCCAGTACTTC.

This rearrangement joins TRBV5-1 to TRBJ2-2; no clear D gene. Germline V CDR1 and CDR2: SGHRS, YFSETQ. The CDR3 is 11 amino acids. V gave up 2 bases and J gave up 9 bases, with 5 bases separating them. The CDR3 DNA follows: TGCGCCAGCAGCTTTGGCCGGGAGCTGTTTTTT. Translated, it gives CASSFGRELFF. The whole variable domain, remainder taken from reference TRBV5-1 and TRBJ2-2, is KAGVTQTPRYLIKTRGQQVTLSCSPISGHRSVSWYQQTPGQGLQFLFEYFSETQRNKGNFPGRFSGRQFSNSRSEMNVSTLELGDSALYLCASSFGRELFFGEGSRLTVL.

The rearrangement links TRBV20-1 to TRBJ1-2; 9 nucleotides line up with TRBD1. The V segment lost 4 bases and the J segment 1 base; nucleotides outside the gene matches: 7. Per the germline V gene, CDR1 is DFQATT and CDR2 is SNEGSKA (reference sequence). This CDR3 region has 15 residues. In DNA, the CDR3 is TGCAGTGCTATGGCGCGGGACAGGGTTAACTATGGCTACACCTTC. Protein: CSAMARDRVNYGYTF.

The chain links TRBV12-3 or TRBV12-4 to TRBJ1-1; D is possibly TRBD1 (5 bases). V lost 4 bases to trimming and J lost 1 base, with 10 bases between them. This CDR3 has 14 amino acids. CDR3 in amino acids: CASSWDGENTEAFF. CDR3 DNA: TGTGCCAGCAGTTGGGACGGGGAGAACACTGAAGCTTTCTTT.

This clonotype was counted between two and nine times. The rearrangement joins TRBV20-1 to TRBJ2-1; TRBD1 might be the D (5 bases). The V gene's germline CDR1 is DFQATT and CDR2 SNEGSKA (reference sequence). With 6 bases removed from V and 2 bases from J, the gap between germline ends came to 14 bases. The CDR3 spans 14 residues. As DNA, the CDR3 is TGCAGTGCACCCGCCAGGGTCACCTACAATGAGCAGTTCTTC. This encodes CSAPARVTYNEQFF.

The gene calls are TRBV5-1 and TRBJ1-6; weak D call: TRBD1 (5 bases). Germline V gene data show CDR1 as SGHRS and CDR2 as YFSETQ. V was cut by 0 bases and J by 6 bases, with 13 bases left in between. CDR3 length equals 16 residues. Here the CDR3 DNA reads TGCGCCAGCAGCTTGGTGGGGGACCACCTTAATTCACCCCTCCACTTT. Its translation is CASSLVGDHLNSPLHF.

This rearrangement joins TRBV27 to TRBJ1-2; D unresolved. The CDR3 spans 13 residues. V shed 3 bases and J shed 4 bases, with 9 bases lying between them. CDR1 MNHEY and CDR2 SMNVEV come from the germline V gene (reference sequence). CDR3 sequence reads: CASSLTAVYGYTF. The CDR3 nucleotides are TGTGCCAGCAGTTTGACCGCCGTCTATGGCTACACCTTC.

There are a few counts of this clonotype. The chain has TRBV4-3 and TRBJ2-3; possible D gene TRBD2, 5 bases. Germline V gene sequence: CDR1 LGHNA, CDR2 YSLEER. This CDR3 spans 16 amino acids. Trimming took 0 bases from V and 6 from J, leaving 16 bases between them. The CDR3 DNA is TGCGCCAGCAGCCAAGAAAGAGGGAGCAGATTGGATACGCAGTATTTT. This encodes CASSQERGSRLDTQYF.

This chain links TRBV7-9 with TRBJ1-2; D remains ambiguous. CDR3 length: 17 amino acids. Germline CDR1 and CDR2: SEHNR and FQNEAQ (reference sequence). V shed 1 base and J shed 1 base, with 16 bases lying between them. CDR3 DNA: TGTGCCAGCAGCTTAGATGTCCTAAAGGCCCTTAACTATGGCTACACCTTC. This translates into CASSLDVLKALNYGYTF.

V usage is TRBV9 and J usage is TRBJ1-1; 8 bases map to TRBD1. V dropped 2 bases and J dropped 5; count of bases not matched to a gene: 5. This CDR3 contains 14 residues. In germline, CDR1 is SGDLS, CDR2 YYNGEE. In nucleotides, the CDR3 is TGTGCCAGCAGCGTTGGACAGGGTAAGACTGAAGCTTTCTTT. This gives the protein CASSVGQGKTEAFF.

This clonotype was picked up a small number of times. The CDR3 loop is CASSLWGAKDGYTF. CDR3 nucleotide sequence: TGTGCCAGCAGTTTATGGGGGGCCAAAGATGGCTACACCTTC. V usage is TRBV28 and J usage is TRBJ1-2, with D maybe TRBD1 (6 bases). V was cut by 0 bases and J by 6 bases, with 11 bases left in between. CDR3 length: 14 residues. Germline CDR1 reads MDHEN; CDR2 reads SYDVKM.

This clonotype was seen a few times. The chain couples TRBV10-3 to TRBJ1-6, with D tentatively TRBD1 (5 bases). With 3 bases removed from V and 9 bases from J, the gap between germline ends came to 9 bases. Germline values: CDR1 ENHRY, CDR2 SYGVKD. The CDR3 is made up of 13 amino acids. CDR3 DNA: TGTGCCATCAGTGATCTAAGGGGTTCACCCCTCCACTTT. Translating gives CAISDLRGSPLHF.

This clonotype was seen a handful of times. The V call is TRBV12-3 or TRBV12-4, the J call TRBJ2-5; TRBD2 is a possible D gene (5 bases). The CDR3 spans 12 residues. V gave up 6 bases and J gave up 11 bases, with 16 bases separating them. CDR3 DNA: TGTGCCAGCAGCCCGGACTCCTCTGAGCAGTACTTC. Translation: CASSPDSSEQYF.

Written as DNA, the CDR3 is TGCGCCAGCAGCCAAGATCCTGGCAGGTCCAATTTCCAGGAGGCTGGAAACACCATATATTTT. Translated, it gives CASSQDPGRSNFQEAGNTIYF. This chain joins TRBV4-1 and TRBJ1-3, with no clear D. Trimming shortened V by 0 bases and J by 2 bases, and 26 bases separated the two germline ends. The germline CDR1 and CDR2 sequences are MGHRA and YSYEKL. This CDR3 spans 21 amino acids.

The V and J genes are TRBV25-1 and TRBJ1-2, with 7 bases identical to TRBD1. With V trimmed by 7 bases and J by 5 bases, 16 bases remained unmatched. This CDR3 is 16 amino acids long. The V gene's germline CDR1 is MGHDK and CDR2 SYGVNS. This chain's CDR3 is CASTPGGAGGSYGYTF. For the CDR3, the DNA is TGTGCCAGCACCCCAGGGGGGGCAGGGGGTTCGTATGGCTACACCTTC.

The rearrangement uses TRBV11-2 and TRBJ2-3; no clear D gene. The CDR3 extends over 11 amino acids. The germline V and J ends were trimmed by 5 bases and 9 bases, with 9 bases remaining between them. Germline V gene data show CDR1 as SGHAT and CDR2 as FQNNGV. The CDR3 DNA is TGTGCCAGCAGCAATACGGGCACGCAGTATTTT. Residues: CASSNTGTQYF.

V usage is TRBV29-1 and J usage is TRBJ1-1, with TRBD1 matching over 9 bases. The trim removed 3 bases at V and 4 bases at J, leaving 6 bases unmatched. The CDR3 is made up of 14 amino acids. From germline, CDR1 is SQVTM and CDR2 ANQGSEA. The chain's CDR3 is CSVEGQGAGTEAFF. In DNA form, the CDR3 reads TGCAGCGTTGAGGGACAGGGTGCGGGCACTGAAGCTTTCTTT.

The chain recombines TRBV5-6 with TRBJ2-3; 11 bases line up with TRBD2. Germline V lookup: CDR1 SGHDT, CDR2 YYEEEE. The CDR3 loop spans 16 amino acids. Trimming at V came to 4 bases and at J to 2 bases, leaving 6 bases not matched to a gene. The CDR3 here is CASSISGRADTDTQYF. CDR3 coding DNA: TGTGCCAGCAGCATTAGCGGGAGGGCCGACACAGATACGCAGTATTTT.

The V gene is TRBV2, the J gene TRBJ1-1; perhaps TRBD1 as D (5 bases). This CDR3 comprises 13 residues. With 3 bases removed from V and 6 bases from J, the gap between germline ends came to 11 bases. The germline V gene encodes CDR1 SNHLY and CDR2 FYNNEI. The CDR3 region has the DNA TGTGCCAGCAGTGATTTAACAGGCCCTGAAGCTTTCTTT. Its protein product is CASSDLTGPEAFF.

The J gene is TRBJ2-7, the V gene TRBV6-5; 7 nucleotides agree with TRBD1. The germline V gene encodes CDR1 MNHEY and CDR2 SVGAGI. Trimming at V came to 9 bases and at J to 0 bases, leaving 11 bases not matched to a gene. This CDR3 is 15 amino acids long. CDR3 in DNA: TGTGCCAGAAGACACGGGACAGCGACCTCCTACGAGCAGTACTTC. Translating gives CARRHGTATSYEQYF.

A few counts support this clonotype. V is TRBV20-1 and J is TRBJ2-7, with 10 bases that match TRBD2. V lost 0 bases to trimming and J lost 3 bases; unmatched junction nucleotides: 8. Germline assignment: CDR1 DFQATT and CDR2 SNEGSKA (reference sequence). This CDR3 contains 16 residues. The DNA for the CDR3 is TGCAGTGCTAGAGATCCCCGGACTAGCGGTTACTACGAGCAGTACTTC. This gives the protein CSARDPRTSGYYEQYF.